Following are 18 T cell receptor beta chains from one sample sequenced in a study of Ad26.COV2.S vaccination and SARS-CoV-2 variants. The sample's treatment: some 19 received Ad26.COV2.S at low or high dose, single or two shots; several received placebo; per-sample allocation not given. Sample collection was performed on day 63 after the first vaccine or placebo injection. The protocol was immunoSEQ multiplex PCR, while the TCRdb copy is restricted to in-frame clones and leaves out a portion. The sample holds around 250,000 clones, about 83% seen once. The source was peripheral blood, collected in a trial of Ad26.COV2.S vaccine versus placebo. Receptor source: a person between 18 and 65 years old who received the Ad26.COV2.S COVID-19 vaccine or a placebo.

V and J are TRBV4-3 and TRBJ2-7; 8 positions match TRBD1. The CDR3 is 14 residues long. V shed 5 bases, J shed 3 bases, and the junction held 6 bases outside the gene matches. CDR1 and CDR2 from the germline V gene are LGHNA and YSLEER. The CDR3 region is CASSTEDRVYEQYF. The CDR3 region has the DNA TGCGCCAGCAGCACGGAGGACAGGGTCTACGAGCAGTACTTC.

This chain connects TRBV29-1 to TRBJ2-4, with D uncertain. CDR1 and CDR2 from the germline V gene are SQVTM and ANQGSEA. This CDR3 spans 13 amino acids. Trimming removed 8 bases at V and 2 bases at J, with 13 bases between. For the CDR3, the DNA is TGCAGCATTTCGTGGGGAACCAAAAACATTCAGTACTTC. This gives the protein CSISWGTKNIQYF.

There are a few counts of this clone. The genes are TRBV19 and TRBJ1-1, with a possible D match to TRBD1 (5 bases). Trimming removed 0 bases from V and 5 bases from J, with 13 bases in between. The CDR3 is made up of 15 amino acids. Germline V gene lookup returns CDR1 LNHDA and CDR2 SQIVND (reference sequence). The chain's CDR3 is CASSIERQGGTEAFF. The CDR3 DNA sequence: TGTGCCAGTAGTATAGAGCGGCAGGGAGGGACTGAAGCTTTCTTT. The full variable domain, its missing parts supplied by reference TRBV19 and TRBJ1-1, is DGGITQSPKYLFRKEGQNVTLSCEQNLNHDAMYWYRQDPGQGLRLIYYSQIVNDFQKGDIAEGYSVSREKKESFPLTVTSAQKNPTAFYLCASSIERQGGTEAFFGQGTRLTVV.

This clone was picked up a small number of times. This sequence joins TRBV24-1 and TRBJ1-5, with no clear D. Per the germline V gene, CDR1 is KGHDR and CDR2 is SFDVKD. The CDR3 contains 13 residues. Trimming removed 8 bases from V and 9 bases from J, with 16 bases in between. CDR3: CATTAGPLGPQHF. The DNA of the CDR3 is TGTGCCACCACGGCCGGGCCTTTGGGGCCCCAGCATTTT.

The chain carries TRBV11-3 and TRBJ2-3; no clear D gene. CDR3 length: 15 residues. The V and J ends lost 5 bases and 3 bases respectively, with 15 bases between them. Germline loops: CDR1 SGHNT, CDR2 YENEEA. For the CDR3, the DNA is TGTGCCAGCAGCGCCGGTCCTATGTCGACAGATACGCAGTATTTT. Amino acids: CASSAGPMSTDTQYF.

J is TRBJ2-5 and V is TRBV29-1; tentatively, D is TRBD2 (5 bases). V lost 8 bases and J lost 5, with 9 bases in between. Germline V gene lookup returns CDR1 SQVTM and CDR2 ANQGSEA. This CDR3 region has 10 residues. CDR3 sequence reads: CSTWEETQYF. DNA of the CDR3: TGCAGCACCTGGGAGGAGACCCAGTACTTC. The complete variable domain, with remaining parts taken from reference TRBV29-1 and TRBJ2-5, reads SAVISQKPSRDICQRGTSLTIQCQVDSQVTMMFWYRQQPGQSLTLIATANQGSEATYESGFVIDKFPISRPNLTFSTLTVSNMSPEDSSIYLCSTWEETQYFGPGTRLLVL.

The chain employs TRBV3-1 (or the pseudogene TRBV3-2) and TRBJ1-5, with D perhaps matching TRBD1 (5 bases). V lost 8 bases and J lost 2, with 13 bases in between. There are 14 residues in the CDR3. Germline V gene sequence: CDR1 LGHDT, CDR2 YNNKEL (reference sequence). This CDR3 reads CASSVAGGNQPQHF. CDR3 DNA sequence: TGTGCCAGCTCCGTGGCGGGGGGCAATCAGCCCCAGCATTTT.

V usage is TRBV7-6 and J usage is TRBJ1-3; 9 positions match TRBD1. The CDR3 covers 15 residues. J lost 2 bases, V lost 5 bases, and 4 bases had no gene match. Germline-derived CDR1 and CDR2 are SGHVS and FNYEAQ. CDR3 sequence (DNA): TGTGCCAGCAGCCCAGACAGGGGGACTGGAAACACCATATATTTT. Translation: CASSPDRGTGNTIYF.

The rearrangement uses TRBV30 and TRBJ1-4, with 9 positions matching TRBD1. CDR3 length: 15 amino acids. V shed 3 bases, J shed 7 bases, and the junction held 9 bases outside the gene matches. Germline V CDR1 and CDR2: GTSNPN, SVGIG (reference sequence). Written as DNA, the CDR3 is TGTGCCTGGAGCCGGGACAGGGCTGCGGGTGAAAAACTGTTTTTT. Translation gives CAWSRDRAAGEKLFF.

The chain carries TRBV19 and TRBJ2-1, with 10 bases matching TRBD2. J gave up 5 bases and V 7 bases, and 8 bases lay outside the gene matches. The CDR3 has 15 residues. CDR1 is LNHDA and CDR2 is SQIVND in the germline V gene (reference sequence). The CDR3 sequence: CASTTSGRADNEQFF. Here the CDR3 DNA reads TGTGCCAGTACCACGAGCGGGAGGGCCGACAATGAGCAGTTCTTC. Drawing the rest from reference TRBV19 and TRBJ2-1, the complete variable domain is DGGITQSPKYLFRKEGQNVTLSCEQNLNHDAMYWYRQDPGQGLRLIYYSQIVNDFQKGDIAEGYSVSREKKESFPLTVTSAQKNPTAFYLCASTTSGRADNEQFFGPGTRLTVL.

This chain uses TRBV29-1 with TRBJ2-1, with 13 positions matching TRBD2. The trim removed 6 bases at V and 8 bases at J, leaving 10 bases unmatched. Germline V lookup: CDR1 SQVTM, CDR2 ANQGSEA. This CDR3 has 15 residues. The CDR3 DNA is TGCAGCGTATGGACTAGCGGGAGAAAGTGGGATGAGCAGTTCTTC. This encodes CSVWTSGRKWDEQFF.

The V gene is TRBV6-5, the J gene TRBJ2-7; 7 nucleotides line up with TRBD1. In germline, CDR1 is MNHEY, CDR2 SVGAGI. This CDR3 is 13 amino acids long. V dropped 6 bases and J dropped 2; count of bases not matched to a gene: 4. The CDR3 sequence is CASSRTGPYEQYF. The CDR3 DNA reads TGTGCCAGCAGCCGGACAGGACCCTACGAGCAGTACTTC.

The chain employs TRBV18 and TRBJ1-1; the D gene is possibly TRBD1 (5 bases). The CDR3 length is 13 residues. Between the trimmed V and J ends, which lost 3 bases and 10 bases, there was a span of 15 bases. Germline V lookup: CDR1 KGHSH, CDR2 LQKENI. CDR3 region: CASSPDGGVTAFF. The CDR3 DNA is TGTGCCAGCTCACCCGACGGGGGGGTCACAGCTTTCTTT.

CDR3 amino acids: CASSQEVGGFYGYTF. CDR3 sequence (DNA): TGTGCCAGCAGCCAAGAGGTCGGCGGCTTCTATGGCTACACCTTC. The chain links TRBV3-1 (or the pseudogene TRBV3-2) to TRBJ1-2; D is uncertain. Per germline, CDR1 LGHDT and CDR2 YNNKEL (reference sequence). V was shortened by 0 bases and J by 4 bases, with 12 bases between the two germline ends. The CDR3 contains 15 residues.

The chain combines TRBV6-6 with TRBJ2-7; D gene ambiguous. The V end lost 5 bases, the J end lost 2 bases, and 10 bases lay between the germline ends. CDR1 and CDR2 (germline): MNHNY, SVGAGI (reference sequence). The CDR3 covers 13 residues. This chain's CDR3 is CASSLRAPYEQYV. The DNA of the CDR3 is TGTGCCAGCAGTCTCCGCGCTCCCTACGAGCAGTACGTC.

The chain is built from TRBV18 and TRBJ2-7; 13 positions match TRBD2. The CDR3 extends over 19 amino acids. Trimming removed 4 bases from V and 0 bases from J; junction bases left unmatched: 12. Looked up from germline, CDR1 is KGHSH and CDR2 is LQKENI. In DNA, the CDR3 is TGTGCCAGCTCACGTTACGCCCTGACTAGCGGGGGGAACTCCTACGAGCAGTACTTC. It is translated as CASSRYALTSGGNSYEQYF.

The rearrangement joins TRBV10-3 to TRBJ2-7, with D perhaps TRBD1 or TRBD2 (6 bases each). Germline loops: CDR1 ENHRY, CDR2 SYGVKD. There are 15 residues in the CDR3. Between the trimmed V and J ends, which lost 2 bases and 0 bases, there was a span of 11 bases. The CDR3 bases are TGTGCCATCAGTGAGAAGGGGGGATTCTCCTACGAGCAGTACTTC. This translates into CAISEKGGFSYEQYF.

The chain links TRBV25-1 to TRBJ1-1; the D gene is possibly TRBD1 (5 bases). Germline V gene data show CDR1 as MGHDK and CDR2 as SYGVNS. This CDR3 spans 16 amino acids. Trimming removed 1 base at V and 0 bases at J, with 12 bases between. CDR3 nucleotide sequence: TGTGCCAGCAGTGAATGGGGCAGGGCCATGAACACTGAAGCTTTCTTT. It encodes CASSEWGRAMNTEAFF.